This TCR beta chain was observed in a study of T cell responses to AZD1222 COVID-19 vaccine. Whole-study findings and limits: Vaccination with two AZD1222 doses was followed by a rise in Spike-specific TCR breadth and depth. Only a handful of people who got AZD1222 tested seropositive at baseline. Repertoire sampling happened only post peak T cell response. Females made up more of the donors, who were largely white British, and clonal diversity may have come out too low.

Repertoires were generated with immunoSEQ multiplex PCR, while TCRdb's copy carries only in-frame clones and drops some. The table has roughly 190,000 clones, 85% to 95% seen once. This CDR3 comprises 14 residues. Germline lookup yields CDR1 SGHDN and CDR2 FVKESK. With 4 bases removed from V and 5 bases from J, the gap between germline ends came to 14 bases. As regards this clone: What it recognizes is unknown.

Here the sequenced sample was peripheral blood, taken on day 0 of AZD1222 vaccination. This receptor was identified in an adult in good health. This chain uses TRBV14 with TRBJ1-2, with D maybe TRBD1 (6 bases). The DNA of the CDR3 is TGTGCCAGCAGCCCCCTAACAGGGTTATATGGCTACACCTTC. It yields the protein CASSPLTGLYGYTF. The complete variable domain, with remaining parts taken from reference TRBV14 and TRBJ1-2, reads EAGVTQFPSHSVIEKGQTVTLRCDPISGHDNLYWYRRVMGKEIKFLLHFVKESKQDESGMPNNRFLAERTGGTYSTLKVQPAELEDSGVYFCASSPLTGLYGYTFGSGTRLTVV.